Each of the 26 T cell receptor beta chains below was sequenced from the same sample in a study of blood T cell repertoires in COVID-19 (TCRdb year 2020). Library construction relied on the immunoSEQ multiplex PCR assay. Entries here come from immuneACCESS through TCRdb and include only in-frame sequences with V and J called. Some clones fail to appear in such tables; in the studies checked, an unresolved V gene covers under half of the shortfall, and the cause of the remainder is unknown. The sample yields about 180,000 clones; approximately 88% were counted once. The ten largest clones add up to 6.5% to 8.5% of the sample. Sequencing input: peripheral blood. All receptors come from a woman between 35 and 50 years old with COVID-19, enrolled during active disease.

CDR3 sequence reads: CASRRGTLSNQPQHF. CDR3 DNA: TGTGCCAGCAGGCGAGGGACACTTAGCAATCAGCCCCAGCATTTT. The genes are TRBV21-1 and TRBJ1-5; no check of the table's D call, TRBD1, against the DNA was made. TRBV21-1 is a pseudogene. This CDR3 comprises 15 residues.

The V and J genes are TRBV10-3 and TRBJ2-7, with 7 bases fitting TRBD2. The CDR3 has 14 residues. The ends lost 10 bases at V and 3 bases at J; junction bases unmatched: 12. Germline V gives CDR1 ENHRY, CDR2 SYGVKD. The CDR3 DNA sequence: TGTGCCACCCGGCCATCGGGGACTATCTACGAGCAGTACTTC. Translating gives CATRPSGTIYEQYF.

CDR3 sequence: CASSPRGLAEDNEQFF. The DNA for the CDR3 is TGTGCCAGCAGCCCTAGGGGACTAGCGGAGGACAATGAGCAGTTCTTC. This chain joins TRBV3-1 (or the pseudogene TRBV3-2) and TRBJ2-1; 11 nucleotides agree with TRBD2. This CDR3 has 16 residues. Losses at the gene ends were 4 bases for V and 5 bases for J; bases not matched to a gene: 7. CDR1 is LGHDT and CDR2 is YNNKEL in the germline V gene (reference sequence).

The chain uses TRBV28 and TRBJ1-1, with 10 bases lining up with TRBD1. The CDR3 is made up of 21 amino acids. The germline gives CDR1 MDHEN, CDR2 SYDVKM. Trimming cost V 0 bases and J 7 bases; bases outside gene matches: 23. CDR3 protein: CASSLCLEDRGFRHELGEAFF. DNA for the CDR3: TGTGCCAGCAGTTTATGCCTTGAGGACAGGGGGTTCCGGCATGAGCTTGGTGAAGCTTTCTTT.

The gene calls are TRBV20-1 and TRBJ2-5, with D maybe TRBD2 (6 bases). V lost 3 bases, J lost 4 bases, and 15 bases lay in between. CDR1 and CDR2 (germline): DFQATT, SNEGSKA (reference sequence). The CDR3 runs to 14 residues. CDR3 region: CSASATRGAETQYF. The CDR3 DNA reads TGCAGTGCTAGTGCGACTAGAGGGGCAGAGACCCAGTACTTC.

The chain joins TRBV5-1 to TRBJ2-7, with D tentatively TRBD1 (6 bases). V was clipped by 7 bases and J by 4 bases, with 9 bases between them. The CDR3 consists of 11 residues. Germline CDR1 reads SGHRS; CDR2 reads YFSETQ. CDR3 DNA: TGCGCCAGCCAACAGGGTTACGAGCAGTACTTC. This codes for CASQQGYEQYF.

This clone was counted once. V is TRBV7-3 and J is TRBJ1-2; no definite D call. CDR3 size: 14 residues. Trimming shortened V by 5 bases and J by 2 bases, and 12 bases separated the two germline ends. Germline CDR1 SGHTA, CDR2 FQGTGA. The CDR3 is CASSPGMSNYGYTF. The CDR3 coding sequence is TGTGCCAGCAGCCCCGGGATGTCGAACTATGGCTACACCTTC. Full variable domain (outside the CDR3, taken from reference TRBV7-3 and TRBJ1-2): GAGVSQTPSNKVTEKGKYVELRCDPISGHTALYWYRQSLGQGPEFLIYFQGTGAADDSGLPNDRFFAVRPEGSVSTLKIQRTERGDSAVYLCASSPGMSNYGYTFGSGTRLTVV.

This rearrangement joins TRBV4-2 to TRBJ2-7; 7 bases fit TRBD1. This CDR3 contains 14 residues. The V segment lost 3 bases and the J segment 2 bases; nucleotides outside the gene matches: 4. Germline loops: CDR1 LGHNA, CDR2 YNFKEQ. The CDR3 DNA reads TGTGCCAGCAGCCAGTCGGGACAGACCTACGAGCAGTACTTC. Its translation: CASSQSGQTYEQYF.

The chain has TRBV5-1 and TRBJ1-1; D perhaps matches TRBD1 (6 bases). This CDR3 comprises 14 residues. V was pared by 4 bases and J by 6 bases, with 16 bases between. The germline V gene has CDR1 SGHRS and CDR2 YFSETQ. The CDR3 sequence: CASSPETGSAEAFF. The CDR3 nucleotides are TGCGCCAGCAGCCCCGAAACAGGGAGCGCTGAAGCTTTCTTT. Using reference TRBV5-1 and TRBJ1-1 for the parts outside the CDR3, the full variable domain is KAGVTQTPRYLIKTRGQQVTLSCSPISGHRSVSWYQQTPGQGLQFLFEYFSETQRNKGNFPGRFSGRQFSNSRSEMNVSTLELGDSALYLCASSPETGSAEAFFGQGTRLTVV.

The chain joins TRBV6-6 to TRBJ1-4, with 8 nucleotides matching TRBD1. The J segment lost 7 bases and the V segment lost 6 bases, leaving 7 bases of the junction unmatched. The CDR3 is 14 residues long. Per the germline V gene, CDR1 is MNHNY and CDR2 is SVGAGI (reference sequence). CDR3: CASRGNRGAEKLFF. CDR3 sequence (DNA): TGTGCCAGCAGGGGGAACAGGGGGGCTGAAAAACTGTTTTTT.

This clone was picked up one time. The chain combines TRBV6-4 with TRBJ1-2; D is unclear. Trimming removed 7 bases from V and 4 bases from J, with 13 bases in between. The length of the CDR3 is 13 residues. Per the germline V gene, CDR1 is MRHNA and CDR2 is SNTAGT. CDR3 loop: CASTLGGSYGYTF. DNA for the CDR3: TGTGCCAGCACCCTTGGAGGGAGCTATGGCTACACCTTC.

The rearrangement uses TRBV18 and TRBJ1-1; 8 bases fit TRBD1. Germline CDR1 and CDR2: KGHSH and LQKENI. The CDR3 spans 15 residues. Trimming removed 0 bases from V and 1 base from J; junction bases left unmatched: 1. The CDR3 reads CASSPPDRANTEAFF. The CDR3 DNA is TGTGCCAGCTCACCACCGGACAGGGCGAACACTGAAGCTTTCTTT. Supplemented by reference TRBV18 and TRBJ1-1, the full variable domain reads NAGVMQNPRHLVRRRGQEARLRCSPMKGHSHVYWYRQLPEEGLKFMVYLQKENIIDESGMPKERFSAEFPKEGPSILRIQQVVRGDSAAYFCASSPPDRANTEAFFGQGTRLTVV.

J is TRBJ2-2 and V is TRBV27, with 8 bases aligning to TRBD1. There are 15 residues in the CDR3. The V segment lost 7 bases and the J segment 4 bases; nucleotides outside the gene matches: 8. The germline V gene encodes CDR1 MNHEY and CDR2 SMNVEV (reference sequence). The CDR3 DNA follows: TGTGCCAGCAAGGGGACAGGTTTCACCACCGGGGAGCTGTTTTTT. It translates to CASKGTGFTTGELFF.

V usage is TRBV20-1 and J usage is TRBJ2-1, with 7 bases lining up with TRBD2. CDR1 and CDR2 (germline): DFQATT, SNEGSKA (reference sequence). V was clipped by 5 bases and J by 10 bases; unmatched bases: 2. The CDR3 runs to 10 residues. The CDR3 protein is CSAGSGEQFF. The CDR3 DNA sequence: TGCAGTGCTGGTAGCGGGGAGCAGTTCTTC.

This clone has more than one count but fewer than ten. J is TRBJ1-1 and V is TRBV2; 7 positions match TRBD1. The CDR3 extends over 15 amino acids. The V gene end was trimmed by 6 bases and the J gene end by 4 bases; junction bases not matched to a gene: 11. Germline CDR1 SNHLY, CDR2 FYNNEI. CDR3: CASREYRGWGTEAFF. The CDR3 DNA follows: TGTGCCAGCAGGGAGTACAGGGGATGGGGCACTGAAGCTTTCTTT.

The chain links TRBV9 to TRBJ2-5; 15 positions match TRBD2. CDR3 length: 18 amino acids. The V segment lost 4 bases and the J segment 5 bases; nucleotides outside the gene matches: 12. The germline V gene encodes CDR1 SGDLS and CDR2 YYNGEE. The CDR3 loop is CASSSGLAGGNALETQYF. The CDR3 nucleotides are TGTGCCAGCAGCTCGGGACTAGCGGGGGGAAATGCTTTGGAGACCCAGTACTTC.

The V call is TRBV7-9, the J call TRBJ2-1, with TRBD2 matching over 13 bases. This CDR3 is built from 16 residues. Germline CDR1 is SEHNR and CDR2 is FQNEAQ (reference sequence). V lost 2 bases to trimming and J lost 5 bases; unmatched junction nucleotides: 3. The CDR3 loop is CASSLLGLAGDNEQFF. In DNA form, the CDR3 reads TGTGCCAGCAGCTTATTAGGACTAGCGGGGGACAATGAGCAGTTCTTC.

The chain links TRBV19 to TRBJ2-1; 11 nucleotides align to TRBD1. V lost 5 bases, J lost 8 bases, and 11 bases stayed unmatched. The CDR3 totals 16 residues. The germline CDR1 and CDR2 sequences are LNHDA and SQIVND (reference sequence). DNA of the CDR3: TGTGCCAGTAGTCCCCGGGGACAGGGGGAAATGGATGAGCAGTTCTTC. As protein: CASSPRGQGEMDEQFF. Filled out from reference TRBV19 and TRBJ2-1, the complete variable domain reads DGGITQSPKYLFRKEGQNVTLSCEQNLNHDAMYWYRQDPGQGLRLIYYSQIVNDFQKGDIAEGYSVSREKKESFPLTVTSAQKNPTAFYLCASSPRGQGEMDEQFFGPGTRLTVL.

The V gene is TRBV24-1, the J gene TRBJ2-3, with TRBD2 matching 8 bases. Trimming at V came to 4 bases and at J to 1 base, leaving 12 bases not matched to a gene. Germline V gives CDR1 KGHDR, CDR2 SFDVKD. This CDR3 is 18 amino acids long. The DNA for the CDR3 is TGTGCCACCAGTGAGGGGCAGCGGGAGCGCTCTCGCACAGATACGCAGTATTTT. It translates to CATSEGQRERSRTDTQYF.

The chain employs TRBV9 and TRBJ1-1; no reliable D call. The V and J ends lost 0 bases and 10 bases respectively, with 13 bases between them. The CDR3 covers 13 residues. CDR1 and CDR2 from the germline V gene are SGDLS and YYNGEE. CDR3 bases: TGTGCCAGCAGCGTAGTCCGGAGGAGCGGAGCTTTCTTT. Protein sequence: CASSVVRRSGAFF.

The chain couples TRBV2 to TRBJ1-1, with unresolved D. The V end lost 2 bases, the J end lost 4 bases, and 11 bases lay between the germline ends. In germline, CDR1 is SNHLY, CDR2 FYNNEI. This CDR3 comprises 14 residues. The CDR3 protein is CASSESRGTTEAFF. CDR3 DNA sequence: TGTGCCAGCAGTGAATCTCGGGGAACCACTGAAGCTTTCTTT. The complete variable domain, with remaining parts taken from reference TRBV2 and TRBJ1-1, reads EPEVTQTPSHQVTQMGQEVILRCVPISNHLYFYWYRQILGQKVEFLVSFYNNEISEKSEIFDDQFSVERPDGSNFTLKIRSTKLEDSAMYFCASSESRGTTEAFFGQGTRLTVV.

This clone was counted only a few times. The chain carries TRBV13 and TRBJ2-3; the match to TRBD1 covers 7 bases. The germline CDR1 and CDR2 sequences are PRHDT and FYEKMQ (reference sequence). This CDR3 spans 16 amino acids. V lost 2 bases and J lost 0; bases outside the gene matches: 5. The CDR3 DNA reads TGTGCCAGCAGCTTATTGGGACAGAGTAGCACAGATACGCAGTATTTT. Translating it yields CASSLLGQSSTDTQYF.

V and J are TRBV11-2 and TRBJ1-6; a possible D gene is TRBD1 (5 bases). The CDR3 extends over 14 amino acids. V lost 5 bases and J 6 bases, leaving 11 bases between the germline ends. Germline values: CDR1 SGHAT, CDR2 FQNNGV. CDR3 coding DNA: TGTGCCAGCAGCCCACTGGGGGGTAATTCACCCCTCCACTTT. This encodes CASSPLGGNSPLHF.

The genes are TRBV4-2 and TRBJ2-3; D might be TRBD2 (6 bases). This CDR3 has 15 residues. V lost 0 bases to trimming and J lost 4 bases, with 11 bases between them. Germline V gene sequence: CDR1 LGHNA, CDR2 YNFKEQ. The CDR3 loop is CASSQDGGEADTQYF. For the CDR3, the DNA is TGTGCCAGCAGCCAAGATGGCGGGGAGGCAGATACGCAGTATTTT.

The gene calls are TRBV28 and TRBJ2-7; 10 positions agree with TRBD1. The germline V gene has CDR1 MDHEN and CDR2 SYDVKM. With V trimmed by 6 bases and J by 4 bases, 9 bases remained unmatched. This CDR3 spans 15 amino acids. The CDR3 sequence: CASSPLTGGDYEQYF. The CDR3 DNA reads TGTGCCAGCAGCCCTCTGACAGGGGGCGATTACGAGCAGTACTTC.

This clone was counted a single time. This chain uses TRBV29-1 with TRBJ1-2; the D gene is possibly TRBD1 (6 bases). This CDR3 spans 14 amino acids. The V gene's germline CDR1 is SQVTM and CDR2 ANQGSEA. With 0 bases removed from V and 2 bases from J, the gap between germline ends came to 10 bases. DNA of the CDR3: TGCAGCGTTGAAGATCTTGGACAGAACTATGGCTACACCTTC. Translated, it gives CSVEDLGQNYGYTF. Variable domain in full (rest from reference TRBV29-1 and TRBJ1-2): SAVISQKPSRDICQRGTSLTIQCQVDSQVTMMFWYRQQPGQSLTLIATANQGSEATYESGFVIDKFPISRPNLTFSTLTVSNMSPEDSSIYLCSVEDLGQNYGYTFGSGTRLTVV.